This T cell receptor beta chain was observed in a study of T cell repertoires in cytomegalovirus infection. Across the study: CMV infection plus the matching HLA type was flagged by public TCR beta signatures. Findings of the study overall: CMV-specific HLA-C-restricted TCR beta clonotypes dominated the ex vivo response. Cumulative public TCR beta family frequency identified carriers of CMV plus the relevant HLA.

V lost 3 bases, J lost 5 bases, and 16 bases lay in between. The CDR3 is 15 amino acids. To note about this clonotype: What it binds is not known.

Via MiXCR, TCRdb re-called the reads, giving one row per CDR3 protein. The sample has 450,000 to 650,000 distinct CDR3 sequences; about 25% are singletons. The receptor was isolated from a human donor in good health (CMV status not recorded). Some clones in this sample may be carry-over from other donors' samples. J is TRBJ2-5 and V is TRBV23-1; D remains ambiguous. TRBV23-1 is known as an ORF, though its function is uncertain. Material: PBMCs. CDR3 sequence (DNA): TGCGCCAGCAGTCATCCTAGTAGAGGTTCCGAGACCCAGTACTTC. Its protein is CASSHPSRGSETQYF.